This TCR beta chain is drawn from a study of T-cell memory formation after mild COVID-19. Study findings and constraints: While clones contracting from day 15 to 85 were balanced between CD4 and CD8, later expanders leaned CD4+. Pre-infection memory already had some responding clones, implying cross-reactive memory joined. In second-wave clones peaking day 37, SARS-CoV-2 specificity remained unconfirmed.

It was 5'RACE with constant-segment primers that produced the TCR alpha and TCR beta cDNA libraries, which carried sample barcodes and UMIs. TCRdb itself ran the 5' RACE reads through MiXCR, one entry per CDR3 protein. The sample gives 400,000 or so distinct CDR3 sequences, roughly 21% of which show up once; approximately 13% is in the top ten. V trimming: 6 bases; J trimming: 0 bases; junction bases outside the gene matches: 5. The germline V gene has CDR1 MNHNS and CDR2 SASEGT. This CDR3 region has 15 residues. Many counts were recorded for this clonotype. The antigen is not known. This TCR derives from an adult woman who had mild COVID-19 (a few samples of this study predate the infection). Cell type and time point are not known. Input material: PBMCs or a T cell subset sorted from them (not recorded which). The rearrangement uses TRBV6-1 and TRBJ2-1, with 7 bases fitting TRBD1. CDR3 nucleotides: TGTGCCAGCAGCAGGACAGGACGCTCCTACAATGAGCAGTTCTTC. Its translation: CASSRTGRSYNEQFF.